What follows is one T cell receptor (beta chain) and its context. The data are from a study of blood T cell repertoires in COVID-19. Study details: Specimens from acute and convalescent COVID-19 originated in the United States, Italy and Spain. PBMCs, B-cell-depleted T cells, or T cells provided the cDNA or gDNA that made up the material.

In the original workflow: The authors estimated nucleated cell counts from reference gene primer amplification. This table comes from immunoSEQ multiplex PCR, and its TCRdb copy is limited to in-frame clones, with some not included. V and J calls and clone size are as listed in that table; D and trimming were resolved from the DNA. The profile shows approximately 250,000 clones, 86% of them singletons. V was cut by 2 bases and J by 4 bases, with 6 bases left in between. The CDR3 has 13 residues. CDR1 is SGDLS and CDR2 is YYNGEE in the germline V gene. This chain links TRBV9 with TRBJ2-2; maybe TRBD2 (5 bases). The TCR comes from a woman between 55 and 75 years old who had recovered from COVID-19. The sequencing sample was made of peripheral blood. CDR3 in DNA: TGTGCCAGCAGCGTGGGAGTCACCGGGGAGCTGTTTTTT. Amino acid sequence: CASSVGVTGELFF. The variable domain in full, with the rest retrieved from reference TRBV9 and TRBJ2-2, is DSGVTQTPKHLITATGQRVTLRCSPRSGDLSVYWYQQSLDQGLQFLIQYYNGEERAKGNILERFSAQQFPDLHSELNLSSLELGDSALYFCASSVGVTGELFFGEGSRLTVL.